The entry below gives a single TCR beta chain sequence along with its context. This specimen belongs to a study of CD8 T cells in Susac syndrome. cDNA came from roughly 0.53 to 1 ug RNA primed by random hexamers. TCRdb redid the calling of the immunoSEQ multiplex PCR reads with MiXCR, one entry per CDR3 protein. Altogether about 76,000 distinct CDR3 sequences are present, approximately 93% being singletons, with the ten largest covering about 0.41%. CDR1 is DFQATT, CDR2 SNEGSKA, per germline (reference sequence). CDR3 length: 15 residues. V dropped 6 bases and J dropped 3 bases, with 20 bases sitting between them.

Material: CD8+ T cells from PBMCs. This chain links TRBV20-1 with TRBJ1-1; unclear D gene. The receptor was isolated from a human donor with Susac syndrome. In nucleotides, the CDR3 is TGCAGTGCCCTTGAGGTGACCCCCATCCACACTGAAGCTTTCTTT. Its protein product is CSALEVTPIHTEAFF.